The source of this T cell receptor (beta chain) is a study of blood T cell repertoires in COVID-19. Study-level background: From the United States, Italy and Spain came samples of acute and convalescent COVID-19. PBMCs, B-cell-depleted T cells, or T cells provided the cDNA or gDNA that made up the material.

Per the original data handling: The assay estimated nucleated cells by amplifying reference gene primers. Only in-frame clones appear in the TCRdb table, and some are missing; sequencing was by immunoSEQ multiplex PCR. That table furnishes V, J and clone size, whereas the DNA furnished D and trimming. The table includes a few hundred thousand clones, about 83% detected once. This TCR was recovered from a woman aged 50 to 60 with acute or convalescent COVID-19. Sequenced: peripheral blood.

CDR3 DNA sequence: TGTGCCAGCAGTTCCCGTACGACTAGCACAGATACGCAGTATTTT. Amino acids: CASSSRTTSTDTQYF. This chain joins TRBV6-5 and TRBJ2-3; D is unresolved. In germline, CDR1 is MNHEY, CDR2 SVGAGI. This CDR3 is built from 15 residues. V lost 4 bases, J lost 0 bases, and 11 bases lay in between.